This is a list of T cell receptor beta chains from one sample in a study of T cell repertoires in ileal Crohn's disease. Only in-frame clones appear in the TCRdb table, and some are missing; sequencing was by immunoSEQ multiplex PCR. The repertoire holds tens of thousands of clones, with roughly 81% as singletons. Sequenced sample: ileal tissue. The receptors were gathered from an adult with Crohn's disease. The CDR3 runs from the conserved cysteine through the conserved F or W.

V: TRBV7-2
length: 13
J: TRBJ2-7
CDR3: CASSSERGYEQYF

V: TRBV6-1
length: 15
J: TRBJ1-2
CDR3: CASSEAYRGKGGYTF

V: TRBV5-1
length: 15
J: TRBJ2-7
CDR3: CASSLLQGSSYEQYF

V: TRBV6-5
length: 14
J: TRBJ1-5
CDR3: CASSYDGYGQPQHF

V: TRBV6-1
length: 12
J: TRBJ2-7
CDR3: CASSGQGSEQYF

V: TRBV7-9
length: 14
J: TRBJ2-7
CDR3: CASSFGTGDYEQYF

V: TRBV6-4
length: 15
J: TRBJ2-6
CDR3: CASSDSQSGANVLTF

V: TRBV20-1
length: 11
J: TRBJ2-3
CDR3: CSAEQGDTQYF

V: TRBV11-2
length: 15
J: TRBJ2-5
CDR3: CASSLPSGVGQTQYF

V: TRBV27
length: 15
J: TRBJ2-1
CDR3: CASSSLAGGLDEQFF

V: TRBV6-5
length: 15
J: TRBJ1-2
CDR3: CASSYSGAQGYGYTF

V: TRBV7-9
length: 13
J: TRBJ1-1
CDR3: CASSRTGNTEAFF

V: TRBV5-1
length: 14
J: TRBJ2-5
CDR3: CASSSQGLQETQYF

V: TRBV27
length: 14
J: TRBJ2-7
CDR3: CASMAPGGSYEQYF

V: TRBV6-4
length: 15
J: TRBJ2-2
CDR3: CASSPSGGNTGELFF

V: TRBV7-9
length: 14
J: TRBJ1-2
CDR3: CASSSNAQGNGYTF

V: TRBV7-2
length: 17
J: TRBJ2-2
CDR3: CASSAYWGAFQSGELFF

V: TRBV30
length: 15
J: TRBJ2-1
CDR3: CAWSGTVSSYNEQFF

V: TRBV27
length: 14
J: TRBJ1-1
CDR3: CASSLSVEGSEAFF

V: TRBV2
length: 10
J: TRBJ2-3
CDR3: CASGRDTQYF

V: TRBV10-1
length: 14
J: TRBJ2-2
CDR3: CASSSPGHTGELFF

V: TRBV5-8
length: 15
J: TRBJ2-7
CDR3: CASSLRGSDSYEQYF

V: TRBV2
length: 12
J: TRBJ2-7
CDR3: CASSEARTSQYF

V: TRBV19
length: 16
J: TRBJ2-5
CDR3: CASSRTLAGGTETQYF